This entry concerns a single TCR beta chain. This CDR3 has 15 residues. V dropped 1 base and J dropped 0 bases, with 7 bases sitting between them. CDR1 and CDR2 from the germline V gene are KGHDR and SFDVKD. Measured with immunoSEQ multiplex PCR; TCRdb has only the in-frame clones, and not every one. The sample contains tens of thousands of clones, 85% to 90% of which appear only once. The data are from a study of blood T cell repertoires in COVID-19. This chain connects TRBV24-1 to TRBJ2-3; D is undetermined. Sequenced input: peripheral blood. The TCR originated in a man of 80 years or more with active or convalescent COVID-19. CDR3: CATSDFRLSTDTQYF. CDR3 bases: TGTGCCACCAGTGATTTTCGACTCAGCACAGATACGCAGTATTTT.